This T cell receptor beta chain was identified during a study of control samples from healthy donors and cancer patients. The V and J ends lost 0 bases and 13 bases respectively, with 16 bases between them. The CDR3 contains 14 residues. Germline V gives CDR1 MGHRA, CDR2 YSYEKL. TCRdb's table, derived via immunoSEQ multiplex PCR, lists solely in-frame clones and lacks some. The data hold about 270,000 clones, with about four fifths observed a single time. Sequenced sample: PBMCs. The TCR sequence derives from a woman aged 55-75 years with lung cancer. V is TRBV4-1 and J is TRBJ1-3; no definite D call. CDR3 sequence reads: CASSQDPNSPGIYF. The CDR3 DNA follows: TGCGCCAGCAGCCAAGATCCCAACAGTCCGGGAATATATTTT.